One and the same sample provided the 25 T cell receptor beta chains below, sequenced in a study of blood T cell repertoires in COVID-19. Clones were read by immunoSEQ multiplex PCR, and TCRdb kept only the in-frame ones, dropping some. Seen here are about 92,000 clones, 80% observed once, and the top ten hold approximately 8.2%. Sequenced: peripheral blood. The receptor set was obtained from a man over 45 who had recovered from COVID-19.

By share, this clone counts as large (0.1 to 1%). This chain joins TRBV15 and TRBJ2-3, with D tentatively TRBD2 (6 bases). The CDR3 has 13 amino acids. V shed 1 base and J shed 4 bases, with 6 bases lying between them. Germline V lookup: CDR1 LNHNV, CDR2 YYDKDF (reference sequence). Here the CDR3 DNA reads TGTGCCACCAGCAGAGGGGGGGCAGATACGCAGTATTTT. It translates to CATSRGGADTQYF. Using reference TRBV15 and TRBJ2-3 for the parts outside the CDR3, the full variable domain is DAMVIQNPRYQVTQFGKPVTLSCSQTLNHNVMYWYQQKSSQAPKLLFHYYDKDFNNEADTPDNFQSRRPNTSFCFLDIRSPGLGDTAMYLCATSRGGADTQYFGPGTRLTVL.

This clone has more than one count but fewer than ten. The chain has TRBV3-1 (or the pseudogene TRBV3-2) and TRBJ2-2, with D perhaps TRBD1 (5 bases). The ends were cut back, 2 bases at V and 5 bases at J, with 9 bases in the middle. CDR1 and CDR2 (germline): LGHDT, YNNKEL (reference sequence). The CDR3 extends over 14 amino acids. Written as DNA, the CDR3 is TGTGCCAGCAGCCAATCCCCAGGGACCGGGGAGCTGTTTTTT. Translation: CASSQSPGTGELFF.

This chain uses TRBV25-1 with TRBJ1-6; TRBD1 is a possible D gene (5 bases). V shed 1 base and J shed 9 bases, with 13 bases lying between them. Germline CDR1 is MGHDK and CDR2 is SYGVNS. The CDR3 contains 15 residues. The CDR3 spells CASSESTGGVSPLHF. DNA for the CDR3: TGTGCCAGCAGTGAATCTACAGGTGGCGTTTCACCCCTCCACTTT. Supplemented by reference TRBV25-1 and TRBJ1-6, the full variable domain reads EADIYQTPRYLVIGTGKKITLECSQTMGHDKMYWYQQDPGMELHLIHYSYGVNSTEKGDLSSESTVSRIRTEHFPLTLESARPSHTSQYLCASSESTGGVSPLHFGNGTRLTVT.

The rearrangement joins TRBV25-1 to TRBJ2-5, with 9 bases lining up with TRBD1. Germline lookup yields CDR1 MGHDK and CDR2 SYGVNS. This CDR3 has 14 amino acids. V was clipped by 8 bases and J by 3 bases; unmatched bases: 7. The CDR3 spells CASRSDRGEETQYF. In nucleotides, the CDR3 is TGTGCCAGCCGAAGCGACAGGGGGGAAGAGACCCAGTACTTC.

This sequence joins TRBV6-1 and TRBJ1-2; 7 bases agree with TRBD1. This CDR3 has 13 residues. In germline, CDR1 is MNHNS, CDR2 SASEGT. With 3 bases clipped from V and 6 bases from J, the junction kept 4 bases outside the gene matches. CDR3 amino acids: CASSEETGDGYTF. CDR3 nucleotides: TGTGCCAGCAGTGAGGAAACAGGGGATGGCTACACCTTC.

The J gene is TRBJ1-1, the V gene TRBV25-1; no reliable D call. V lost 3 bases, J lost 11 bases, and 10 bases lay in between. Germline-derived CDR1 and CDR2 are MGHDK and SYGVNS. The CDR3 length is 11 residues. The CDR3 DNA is TGTGCCAGCAGTGACCCCCTCGGGGCTTTCTTT. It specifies CASSDPLGAFF. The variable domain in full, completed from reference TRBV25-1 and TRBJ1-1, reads EADIYQTPRYLVIGTGKKITLECSQTMGHDKMYWYQQDPGMELHLIHYSYGVNSTEKGDLSSESTVSRIRTEHFPLTLESARPSHTSQYLCASSDPLGAFFGQGTRLTVV.

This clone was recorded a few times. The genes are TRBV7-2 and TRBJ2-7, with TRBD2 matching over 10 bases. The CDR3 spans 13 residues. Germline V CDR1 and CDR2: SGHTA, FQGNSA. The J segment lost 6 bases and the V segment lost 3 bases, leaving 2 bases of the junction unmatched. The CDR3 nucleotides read TGTGCCAGCAGCTTTCAGCGGGAGGGCGAGCAGTACTTC. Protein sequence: CASSFQREGEQYF.

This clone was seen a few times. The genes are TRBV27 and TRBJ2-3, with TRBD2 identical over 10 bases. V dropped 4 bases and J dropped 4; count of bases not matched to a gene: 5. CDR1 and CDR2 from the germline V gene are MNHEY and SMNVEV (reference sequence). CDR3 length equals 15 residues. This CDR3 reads CASSSTSGESDTQYF. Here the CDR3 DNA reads TGTGCCAGCAGTTCCACTAGCGGGGAATCAGATACGCAGTATTTT.

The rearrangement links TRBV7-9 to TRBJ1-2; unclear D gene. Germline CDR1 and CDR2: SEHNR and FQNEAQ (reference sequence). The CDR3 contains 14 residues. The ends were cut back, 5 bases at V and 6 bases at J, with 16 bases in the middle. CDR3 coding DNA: TGTGCCAGCAGCCCCGGGAAGGCGTGGGATGGCTACACCTTC. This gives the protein CASSPGKAWDGYTF.

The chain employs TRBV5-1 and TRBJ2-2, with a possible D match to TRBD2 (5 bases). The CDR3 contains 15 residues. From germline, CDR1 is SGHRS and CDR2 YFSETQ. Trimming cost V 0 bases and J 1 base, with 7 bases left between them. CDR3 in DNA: TGCGCCAGCAGCTTGGCAGGAGGGAACACCGGGGAGCTGTTTTTT. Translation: CASSLAGGNTGELFF. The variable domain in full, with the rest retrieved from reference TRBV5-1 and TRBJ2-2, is KAGVTQTPRYLIKTRGQQVTLSCSPISGHRSVSWYQQTPGQGLQFLFEYFSETQRNKGNFPGRFSGRQFSNSRSEMNVSTLELGDSALYLCASSLAGGNTGELFFGEGSRLTVL.

The CDR3 sequence is CASSDFRGRAGNEQFF. The CDR3 DNA sequence: TGTGCCAGCAGTGATTTCCGCGGGAGGGCGGGTAATGAGCAGTTCTTC. The chain uses TRBV25-1 and TRBJ2-1; 9 bases match TRBD2. Germline CDR1 reads MGHDK; CDR2 reads SYGVNS. The CDR3 has 16 amino acids. The V and J ends lost 3 bases and 7 bases, in that order; junction bases with no gene match: 10.

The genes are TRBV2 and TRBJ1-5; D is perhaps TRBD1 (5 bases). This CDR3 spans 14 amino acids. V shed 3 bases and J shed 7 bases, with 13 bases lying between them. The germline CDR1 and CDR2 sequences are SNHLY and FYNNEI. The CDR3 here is CASSDSGLLQPQHF. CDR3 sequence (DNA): TGTGCCAGCAGTGACTCGGGACTATTACAGCCCCAGCATTTT.

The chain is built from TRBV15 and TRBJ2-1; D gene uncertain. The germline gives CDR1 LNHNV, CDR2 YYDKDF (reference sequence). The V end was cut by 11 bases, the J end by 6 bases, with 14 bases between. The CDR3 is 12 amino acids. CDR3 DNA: TGTGCCTCACAGAGTAAGGCCAATGAGCAGTTCTTC. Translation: CASQSKANEQFF.

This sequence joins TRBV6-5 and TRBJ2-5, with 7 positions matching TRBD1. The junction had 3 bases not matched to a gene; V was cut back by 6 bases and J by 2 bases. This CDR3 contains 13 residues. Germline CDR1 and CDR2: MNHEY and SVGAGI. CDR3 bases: TGTGCCAGCAGGGGGGACAGTCAAGAGACCCAGTACTTC. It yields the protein CASRGDSQETQYF.

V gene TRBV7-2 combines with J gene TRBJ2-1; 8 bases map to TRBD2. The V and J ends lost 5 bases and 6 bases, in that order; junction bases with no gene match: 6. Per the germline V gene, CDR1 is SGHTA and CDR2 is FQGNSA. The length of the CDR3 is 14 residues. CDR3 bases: TGTGCCAGCAGCCGTCGGGAGGGGGGCAATGAGCAGTTCTTC. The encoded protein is CASSRREGGNEQFF. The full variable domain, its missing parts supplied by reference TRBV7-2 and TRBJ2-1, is GAGVSQSPSNKVTEKGKDVELRCDPISGHTALYWYRQSLGQGLEFLIYFQGNSAPDKSGLPSDRFSAERTGGSVSTLTIQRTQQEDSAVYLCASSRREGGNEQFFGPGTRLTVL.

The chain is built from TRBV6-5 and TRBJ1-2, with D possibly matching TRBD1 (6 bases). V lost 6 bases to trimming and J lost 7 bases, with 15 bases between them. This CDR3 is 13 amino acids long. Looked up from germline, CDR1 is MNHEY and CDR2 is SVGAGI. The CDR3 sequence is CASSVQGSGGYTF. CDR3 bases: TGTGCCAGCAGCGTACAGGGTTCGGGTGGCTACACCTTC.

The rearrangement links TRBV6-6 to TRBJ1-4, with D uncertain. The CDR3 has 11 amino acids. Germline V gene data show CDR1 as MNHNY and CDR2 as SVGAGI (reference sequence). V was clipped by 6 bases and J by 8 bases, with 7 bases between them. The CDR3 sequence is CASRAIEKLFF. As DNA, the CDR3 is TGTGCCAGCAGGGCCATAGAAAAACTGTTTTTT.

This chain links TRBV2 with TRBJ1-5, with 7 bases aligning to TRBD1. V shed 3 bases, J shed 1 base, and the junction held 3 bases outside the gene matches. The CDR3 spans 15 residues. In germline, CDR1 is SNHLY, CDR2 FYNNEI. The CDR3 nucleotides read TGTGCCAGCAGTGACGTAGGGGGCAGCAATCAGCCCCAGCATTTT. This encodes CASSDVGGSNQPQHF.

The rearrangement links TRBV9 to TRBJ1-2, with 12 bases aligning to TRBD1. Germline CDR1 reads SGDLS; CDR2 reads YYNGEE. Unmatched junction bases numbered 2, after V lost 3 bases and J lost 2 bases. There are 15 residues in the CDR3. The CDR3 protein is CASSAGQGANYGYTF. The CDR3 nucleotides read TGTGCCAGCAGCGCGGGACAGGGGGCAAACTATGGCTACACCTTC.

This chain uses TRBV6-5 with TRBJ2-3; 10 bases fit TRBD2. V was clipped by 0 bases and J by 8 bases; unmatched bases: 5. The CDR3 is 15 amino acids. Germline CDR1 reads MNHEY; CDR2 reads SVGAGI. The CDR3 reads CASSYSASGSVTQYF. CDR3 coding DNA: TGTGCCAGCAGTTACTCGGCTAGCGGGAGCGTTACGCAGTATTTT.

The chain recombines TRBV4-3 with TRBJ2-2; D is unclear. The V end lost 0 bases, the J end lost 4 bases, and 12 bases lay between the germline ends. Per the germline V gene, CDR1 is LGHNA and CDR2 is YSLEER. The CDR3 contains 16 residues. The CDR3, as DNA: TGCGCCAGCAGCCAAGAATCGATACAGTCCACCGGGGAGCTGTTTTTT. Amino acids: CASSQESIQSTGELFF.

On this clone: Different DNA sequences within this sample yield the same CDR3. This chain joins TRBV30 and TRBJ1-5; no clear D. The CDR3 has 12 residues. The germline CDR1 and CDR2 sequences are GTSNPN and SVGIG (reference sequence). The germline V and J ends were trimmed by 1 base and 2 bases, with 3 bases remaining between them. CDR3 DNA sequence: TGTGCCTGGAGTGCCGGCAATCAGCCCCAGCATTTT. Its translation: CAWSAGNQPQHF.

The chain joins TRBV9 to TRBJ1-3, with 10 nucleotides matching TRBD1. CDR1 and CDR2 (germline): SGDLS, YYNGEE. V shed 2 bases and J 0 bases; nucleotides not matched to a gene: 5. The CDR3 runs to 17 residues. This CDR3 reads CASSVLDRGLSGNTIYF. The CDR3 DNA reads TGTGCCAGCAGCGTTCTTGACAGGGGGCTCTCTGGAAACACCATATATTTT.

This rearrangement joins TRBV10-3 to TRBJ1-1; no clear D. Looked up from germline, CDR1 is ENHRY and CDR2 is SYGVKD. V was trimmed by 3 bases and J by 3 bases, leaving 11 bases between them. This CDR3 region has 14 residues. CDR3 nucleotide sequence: TGTGCCATCAGTGACTCGAGGGAATACACTGAAGCTTTCTTT. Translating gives CAISDSREYTEAFF.

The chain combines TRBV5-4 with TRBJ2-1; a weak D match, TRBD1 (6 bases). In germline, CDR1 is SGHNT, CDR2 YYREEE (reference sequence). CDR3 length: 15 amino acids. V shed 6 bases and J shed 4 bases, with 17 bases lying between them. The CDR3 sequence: CASTRPGDGYNEQFF. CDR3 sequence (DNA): TGTGCCAGCACCCGACCAGGGGACGGATACAATGAGCAGTTCTTC.